The T cell receptor beta chain described here comes from a study of identifying expanded T cells in peripheral blood. Study outcomes and limitations: Differentially abundant clones: about 1.3 between replicates, around 16 at around 14 days, approximately 18 at four. Two-week clone count variance significantly increased as total template count grew.

In the case of this clone: Antigen unknown.

TCRdb keeps only in-frame clones here, not all; method: immunoSEQ multiplex PCR. There are around 95,000 clones in the sample; approximately 88% occur only once, and just over 5.5% lies in the top ten. This TCR was recovered from a person aged 18-70 years in good health. Sequencing used blood.

The CDR3 nucleotides are TGCGCCAGCAGCGGGGTCGGAAACACCATATATTTT. This translates into CASSGVGNTIYF. V and J are TRBV10-1 and TRBJ1-3; D is unclear. The V end lost 6 bases, the J end lost 4 bases, and 7 bases lay between the germline ends. The germline gives CDR1 WNHNN, CDR2 SYGVQD (reference sequence). The CDR3 has 12 amino acids.